The 24 T cell receptor beta chains reported below all come from one sample, sequenced in a study of blood T cells in healthy people across ages. A second roughly 6 to 12 cycle PCR used barcoded and J-beta primers. Each CDR3 protein gets one entry after TCRdb re-called the 5' RACE reads with MiXCR. Of around 1,800,000 distinct CDR3 sequences detected, about two fifths appear once; the ten largest clones hold around 23%. The sequenced sample consisted of blood. Every receptor here comes from a human donor in good health.

V gene TRBV12-3 or TRBV12-4 combines with J gene TRBJ2-5, with D possibly TRBD2 on 5 matching bases. Matching the DNA end better, TRBJ2-7 makes the J call doubtful. This CDR3 has 14 amino acids. The CDR3 bases are TGTGCCAGCAGTTTCGGGGAAATCGGCTACGAGCAGTACTTC. The encoded protein is CASSFGEIGYEQYF.

V is TRBV5-1 and J is TRBJ2-7; no definite D call. V lost 2 bases and J lost 2, with 14 bases in between. The CDR3 length is 15 residues. Germline V gives CDR1 SGHRS, CDR2 YFSETQ. CDR3 DNA sequence: TGCGCCAGCAGCTTCGGGCGAGACTCGACCTACGAGCAGTACTTC. Residues: CASSFGRDSTYEQYF. The full variable domain, in which reference TRBV5-1 and TRBJ2-7 provide the parts outside the CDR3, is KAGVTQTPRYLIKTRGQQVTLSCSPISGHRSVSWYQQTPGQGLQFLFEYFSETQRNKGNFPGRFSGRQFSNSRSEMNVSTLELGDSALYLCASSFGRDSTYEQYFGPGTRLTVT.

The chain links TRBV6-2 or TRBV6-3 to TRBJ1-5; no firm D call. CDR1 is MNHEY, CDR2 SVGEGT, per germline. Trimming cost V 9 bases and J 0 bases, with 15 bases left between them. The CDR3 has 15 amino acids. The CDR3 nucleotides read TGTGCCAGTCACCCTAGGGAGTATAGCAATCAGCCCCAGCATTTT. Translated: CASHPREYSNQPQHF.

V usage is TRBV18 and J usage is TRBJ1-4; D perhaps matches TRBD1 (5 bases). CDR3 length equals 15 residues. V lost 0 bases to trimming and J lost 6 bases, with 11 bases between them. Germline loops: CDR1 KGHSH, CDR2 LQKENI. The DNA for the CDR3 is TGTGCCAGCTCACCACCGGGACGGGGAGATGAAAAACTGTTTTTT. This sequence encodes CASSPPGRGDEKLFF.

This clonotype was seen repeatedly, ten times or more. V and J are TRBV29-1 and TRBJ1-2; 7 bases match TRBD1. V gave up 5 bases and J gave up 4 bases; unmatched junction bases: 7. The CDR3 loop spans 13 amino acids. Germline CDR1 is SQVTM and CDR2 is ANQGSEA. The CDR3 loop is CSVSRGGGYGYTF. As DNA, the CDR3 is TGCAGCGTTTCCCGAGGGGGCGGCTATGGCTACACCTTC.

CDR3 amino acids: CASSLEGGLSGEQYF. The CDR3 DNA follows: TGCGCCAGCAGCTTGGAGGGGGGACTCTCGGGCGAGCAGTACTTC. The chain recombines TRBV5-1 with TRBJ2-4; either TRBD1 or TRBD2 may supply D (6 bases each). With the DNA end fitting TRBJ2-7 better, the J assignment may be wrong. CDR3 length: 15 residues. Germline CDR1 and CDR2: SGHRS and YFSETQ.

This chain uses TRBV6-6 with TRBJ2-2; D is unresolved. The CDR3 totals 14 residues. Trimming left V 6 bases short and J 6 bases short, with 14 bases between. Germline values: CDR1 MNHNY, CDR2 SVGAGI (reference sequence). The CDR3 sequence: CASSLRSSSGELFF. As DNA, the CDR3 is TGTGCCAGCAGCCTTCGGTCCTCGTCCGGGGAGCTGTTTTTT.

This clonotype was picked up one time. The V and J genes are TRBV12-3 or TRBV12-4 and TRBJ1-2, with TRBD1 as a possible D gene (5 bases). CDR3 size: 13 residues. V shed 3 bases and J shed 8 bases, with 13 bases lying between them. For the CDR3, the DNA is TGTGCCAGCAGTTTCGGACACACGGACGGCTACACCTTC. Its protein product is CASSFGHTDGYTF.

This clonotype was seen just once. The rearrangement links TRBV5-1 to TRBJ2-3; 8 nucleotides agree with TRBD2. V was clipped by 4 bases and J by 5 bases; unmatched bases: 9. CDR3 length equals 15 residues. CDR1 is SGHRS and CDR2 is YFSETQ in the germline V gene. CDR3 loop: CASSPGGVLEDTQYF. The CDR3 DNA reads as TGCGCCAGCAGCCCCGGGGGGGTATTAGAAGATACGCAGTATTTT.

There are a few counts of this clonotype. The chain uses TRBV7-9 and TRBJ2-5; unclear D gene. V lost 8 bases to trimming and J lost 1 base, with 2 bases between them. The CDR3 totals 10 residues. Germline V gives CDR1 SEHNR, CDR2 FQNEAQ (reference sequence). This CDR3 reads CASVQETQYF. The CDR3 DNA sequence: TGTGCCAGCGTCCAAGAGACCCAGTACTTC.

The table lists this clonotype with a count of one. V gene TRBV20-1 combines with J gene TRBJ1-3; the D is unclear. Trimming took off 0 bases at V and 8 bases at J, with 11 bases between the two ends. In germline, CDR1 is DFQATT, CDR2 SNEGSKA (reference sequence). The CDR3 spans 13 residues. CDR3 residues: CSAREENADTIYF. In DNA form, the CDR3 reads TGCAGTGCTAGAGAGGAGAACGCAGACACCATATATTTT.

The J gene is TRBJ1-5, the V gene TRBV29-1, with 7 bases identical to TRBD1. The CDR3 contains 13 residues. Per germline, CDR1 SQVTM and CDR2 ANQGSEA. The V and J ends lost 5 bases and 4 bases, in that order; junction bases with no gene match: 5. The CDR3 sequence: CSVMQGGNQPQHF. As DNA, the CDR3 is TGCAGCGTTATGCAGGGGGGTAATCAGCCCCAGCATTTT.

The V and J genes are TRBV5-1 and TRBJ2-7, with unresolved D. The CDR3 is made up of 13 amino acids. CDR1 is SGHRS, CDR2 YFSETQ, per germline. Trimming took 2 bases from V and 1 from J, leaving 7 bases between them. DNA for the CDR3: TGCGCCAGCAGCTTTGTGGAATCCTACGAGCAGTACTTC. It encodes CASSFVESYEQYF.

The J gene is TRBJ1-2, the V gene TRBV12-3 or TRBV12-4; D not resolved. This CDR3 has 14 residues. The ends were cut back, 1 base at V and 6 bases at J, with 12 bases in the middle. CDR3 residues: CASSLGDIYDGYTF. The DNA for the CDR3 is TGTGCCAGCAGTTTAGGTGACATTTACGATGGCTACACCTTC.

This rearrangement joins TRBV3-1 to TRBJ1-2; 7 positions match TRBD1. The germline gives CDR1 LGHDT, CDR2 YNNKEL (reference sequence). The CDR3 covers 14 residues. The trim removed 4 bases at V and 5 bases at J, leaving 7 bases unmatched. CDR3 in DNA: TGTGCCAGCAGCCGTAGCGACAGGGCGTATGGCTACACCTTC. This codes for CASSRSDRAYGYTF.

This clonotype appeared a few times. The chain has TRBV2 and TRBJ2-1; D not certain. V was shortened by 8 bases and J by 3 bases, with 14 bases between the two germline ends. CDR1 and CDR2 (germline): SNHLY, FYNNEI. This CDR3 is built from 14 residues. The CDR3 region is CASDQESNYNEQFF. DNA of the CDR3: TGTGCCAGCGACCAGGAAAGTAACTACAATGAGCAGTTCTTC.

This chain connects TRBV12-3 or TRBV12-4 to TRBJ2-5; possible D gene TRBD1, 5 bases. With 2 bases removed from V and 3 bases from J, the gap between germline ends came to 10 bases. CDR3 length equals 14 residues. The CDR3 loop reads CASSLTPREETQYF. In nucleotides, the CDR3 is TGTGCCAGCAGTTTAACCCCCAGGGAAGAGACCCAGTACTTC.

This clonotype has a handful of counts. V gene TRBV5-1 combines with J gene TRBJ2-5; D call uncertain. Trimming pared 5 bases from V and 0 bases from J, leaving 11 bases between. Germline V gene lookup returns CDR1 SGHRS and CDR2 YFSETQ. The CDR3 is 14 residues long. The DNA of the CDR3 is TGCGCCAGCAGTCTAGACATCCACCAAGAGACCCAGTACTTC. It encodes CASSLDIHQETQYF. Full variable domain (missing parts from reference TRBV5-1 and TRBJ2-5): KAGVTQTPRYLIKTRGQQVTLSCSPISGHRSVSWYQQTPGQGLQFLFEYFSETQRNKGNFPGRFSGRQFSNSRSEMNVSTLELGDSALYLCASSLDIHQETQYFGPGTRLLVL.

This rearrangement joins TRBV27 to TRBJ1-1; 9 bases map to TRBD1. In germline, CDR1 is MNHEY, CDR2 SMNVEV (reference sequence). The V and J ends lost 3 bases and 7 bases, in that order; junction bases with no gene match: 12. This CDR3 spans 16 amino acids. CDR3 loop: CASSLTGGIELIEAFF. DNA for the CDR3: TGTGCCAGCAGTTTGACAGGGGGAATTGAACTCATTGAAGCTTTCTTT.

The gene calls are TRBV15 and TRBJ2-1; D is ambiguous. The CDR3 spans 13 residues. Germline CDR1 LNHNV, CDR2 YYDKDF (reference sequence). V was clipped by 1 base and J by 4 bases, with 5 bases between them. The CDR3 DNA follows: TGTGCCACCAGCAGAGTGCCTTACAATGAGCAGTTCTTC. Its translation: CATSRVPYNEQFF.

This clonotype was detected a few times. The chain employs TRBV10-3 and TRBJ2-3; a weak D match, TRBD2 (5 bases). The CDR3 runs to 15 residues. The V gene lost 4 bases and the J gene lost 8 bases, with 19 bases spanning the gap. From germline, CDR1 is ENHRY and CDR2 SYGVKD. For the CDR3, the DNA is TGTGCCATCAGTGCGGGGTGGTTGACTGCTGCTACGCAGTATTTT. Protein: CAISAGWLTAATQYF.

The sample holds a few counts of this clonotype. V gene TRBV29-1 combines with J gene TRBJ1-1; D gene ambiguous. Germline-derived CDR1 and CDR2 are SQVTM and ANQGSEA. The V gene lost 4 bases and the J gene lost 1 base, with 7 bases spanning the gap. This CDR3 is built from 12 residues. CDR3 in DNA: TGCAGCGTTGTGCGGAGGAACACTGAAGCTTTCTTT. As protein: CSVVRRNTEAFF.

This clonotype has a single count. This chain uses TRBV18 with TRBJ2-1, with D perhaps matching TRBD1 or TRBD2 (5 bases each). V was cut by 2 bases and J by 5 bases, with 13 bases left in between. There are 15 residues in the CDR3. The germline V gene encodes CDR1 KGHSH and CDR2 LQKENI. CDR3: CASSPDRGAHNEQFF. The CDR3 DNA reads TGTGCCAGCTCACCAGACCGAGGGGCCCACAATGAGCAGTTCTTC.

In its sample, this clonotype was seen a few times. This chain connects TRBV12-3 or TRBV12-4 to TRBJ2-3; TRBD2 is a possible D gene (6 bases). The CDR3 has 15 residues. V was cut by 3 bases and J by 3 bases, with 13 bases left in between. The CDR3 loop reads CASSFIRGSTDTQYF. The CDR3 DNA reads as TGTGCCAGCAGTTTTATCCGGGGGTCGACAGATACGCAGTATTTT.